Listed below are T cell receptor beta chains from one sample, sequenced in a study of T cells in Graves' hyperthyroidism and ophthalmopathy. TCRdb reanalysed the multiplex PCR reads using MiXCR and keeps one entry per CDR3 protein. The sample yields about 270,000 distinct CDR3 sequences, about 25% seen once. What was sequenced was blood. The receptors were gathered from a man aged 35 to 55 with Graves' hyperthyroidism that later progressed to Graves' ophthalmopathy. The CDR3 runs from the conserved cysteine through the conserved F or W. A D gene is named only where the DNA matches it firmly. Expanded clones are given a class, and other clones once, few, many or no size at all.

>.|TRBJ1-2|few|TRBV20-1
TGCAGTGCTAGAGGATGGACGGAAGGTCGAAACTATGGCTACACCTTC
CSARGWTEGRNYGYTF
>.|TRBJ2-2|.|TRBV12-3/TRBV12-4
TGTGCCTGCCTTCGGGAGAACACCGGGGAGCTGTTTTTT
CACLRENTGELFF
>.|TRBJ1-1|.|TRBV6-5
TGTGCCAGCAGTTACGGGGGTGTCTCTGAAGCTTTCTTT
CASSYGGVSEAFF
>.|TRBJ2-5|.|TRBV7-2
TGTGCCAGCAGGGAGTCCGGGCGTCCAGGGACCCAGTACTTC
CASRESGRPGTQYF
>TRBD1|TRBJ1-1|.|TRBV12-3/TRBV12-4
TGTGCCAGCAGTTTTCCAGGACAGGGCCAGCTTACTGAAGCTTTCTTT
CASSFPGQGQLTEAFF
>TRBD2|TRBJ2-7|many|TRBV4-1
TGCGCCAGCAGCCAAAGAAGGGGACTAGCGGCTTACGAGCAGTACTTC
CASSQRRGLAAYEQYF
>.|TRBJ2-7|many|TRBV20-1
TGCAGTGCCACGCTAGGGCGGTACGAGCAGTACTTC
CSATLGRYEQYF
>TRBD1|TRBJ2-7|.|TRBV6-1
TGTGCCAGCAGTGAAGATCCGGACAGGGCCTCCGAGCAGTACTTC
CASSEDPDRASEQYF
>.|TRBJ2-7|.|TRBV6-1
TGTGCCAGCAGTGAAGCGTACGGGGGAAGCTCCTACGAGCAGTACTTC
CASSEAYGGSSYEQYF
>.|TRBJ1-2|many|TRBV24-1
TGTGCCACCAGTGCTCCACCTGGGCAGGACTATGGCTACACCTTC
CATSAPPGQDYGYTF
>.|TRBJ1-1|many|TRBV20-1
TGCAGTGCTAGAAGAATATTAAACACTGAAGCTTTCTTT
CSARRILNTEAFF
>.|TRBJ1-3|.|TRBV30
TGTGCCTGGAGTGTAGGGGGCTCTGGAAACACCATATATTTT
CAWSVGGSGNTIYF
>TRBD1|TRBJ1-5|once|TRBV15
TGTGCCACCTTGGATGACAGGGGAATCGGTCAGCCCCAGCATTTT
CATLDDRGIGQPQHF
>.|TRBJ1-3|.|TRBV6-4
TGTGCCAGCAGTGACTTCAAGAGCGCGGTCGGAAACACCATATATTTT
CASSDFKSAVGNTIYF
>TRBD1|TRBJ1-5|many|TRBV19
TGTGCCAGTATGAATAGTCAGGGGGCGAATACAAATCAGCCCCAGCATTTT
CASMNSQGANTNQPQHF
>TRBD1|TRBJ2-5|few|TRBV12-3/TRBV12-4
TGTGCCAGCAGTATTCCGTGGACAGGGGGCTATGAGACCCAGTACTTC
CASSIPWTGGYETQYF
>TRBD1|TRBJ2-5|.|TRBV6-2/TRBV6-3
TGTGCCAGCAGCCCCTGGGGACAGCCCCAAGAGACCCAGTACTTC
CASSPWGQPQETQYF
>TRBD1|TRBJ1-2|.|TRBV6-2/TRBV6-3
TGTGCCAGCAGTTGGGGAGGGGGCCTCTATGGCTACACCTTC
CASSWGGGLYGYTF
>.|TRBJ2-6|many|TRBV7-2
TGTGCCAGCAGCTTAGCCGCGGGTCCTGGGGCCAACGTCCTGACTTTC
CASSLAAGPGANVLTF
>TRBD1|TRBJ1-2|many|TRBV28
TGTGCCAGCAGTTTACAACCCCCTAGGCAGGGGGCTGGATATGGCTACACCTTC
CASSLQPPRQGAGYGYTF
>.|TRBJ1-1|.|TRBV11-2
TGTGCCAGCAGCGCAAACATAGGGGGCACTGAAGCTTTCTTT
CASSANIGGTEAFF
>TRBD2|TRBJ2-7|.|TRBV20-1
TGCAGTGCTAGCCTCCCCCTAGCGGGAGAAAGCTACGAGCAGTACTTC
CSASLPLAGESYEQYF
>.|TRBJ1-2|many|TRBV19
TGTGCCAGTAGTATAGAGTGGAAACAGGGCTCTGGCTACACCTTC
CASSIEWKQGSGYTF
>TRBD1|TRBJ1-5|.|TRBV12-3/TRBV12-4
TGTGCCAGCAGCCTATACAGGGGTTCTCAGCCTCAGCATTTT
CASSLYRGSQPQHF
>.|TRBJ1-2|many|TRBV29-1
TGCAGCGTTGGATCCCGGGGCAACTATGGCTACACCTTC
CSVGSRGNYGYTF
>TRBD1|TRBJ1-1|.|TRBV28
TGTGCCAGCAGCGTCATCCGGGACAGGGGCACCACTGAAGCTTTCTTT
CASSVIRDRGTTEAFF
>TRBD1|TRBJ2-5|many|TRBV10-3
TGTGCCATCAGGGGCCTCGGGACAGGGCAAGAGACCCAGTACTTC
CAIRGLGTGQETQYF
>.|TRBJ2-5|many|TRBV5-6
TGTGCCAGCAGCATGGGGCGCGGGAAGGTGTCCGAGACCCAGTACTTC
CASSMGRGKVSETQYF
>.|TRBJ1-1|many|TRBV5-1
TGCGCCAGCAGCTTGGACGCCGGGACAAAAGCTTTCTTT
CASSLDAGTKAFF